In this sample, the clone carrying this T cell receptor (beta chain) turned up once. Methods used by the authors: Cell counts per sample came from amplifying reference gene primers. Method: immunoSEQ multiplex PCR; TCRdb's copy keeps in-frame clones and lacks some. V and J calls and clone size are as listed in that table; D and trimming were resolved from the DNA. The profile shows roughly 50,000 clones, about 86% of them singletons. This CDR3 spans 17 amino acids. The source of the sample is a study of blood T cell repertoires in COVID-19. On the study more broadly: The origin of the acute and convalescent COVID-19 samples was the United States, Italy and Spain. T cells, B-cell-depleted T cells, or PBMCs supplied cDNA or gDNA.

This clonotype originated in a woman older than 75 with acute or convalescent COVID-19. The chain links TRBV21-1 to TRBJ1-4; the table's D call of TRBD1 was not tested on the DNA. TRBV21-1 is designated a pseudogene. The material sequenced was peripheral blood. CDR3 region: CASSKVRGRVTNEKLFF. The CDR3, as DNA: TGTGCCAGCAGCAAGGTCAGGGGGCGAGTAACTAATGAAAAACTGTTTTTT.